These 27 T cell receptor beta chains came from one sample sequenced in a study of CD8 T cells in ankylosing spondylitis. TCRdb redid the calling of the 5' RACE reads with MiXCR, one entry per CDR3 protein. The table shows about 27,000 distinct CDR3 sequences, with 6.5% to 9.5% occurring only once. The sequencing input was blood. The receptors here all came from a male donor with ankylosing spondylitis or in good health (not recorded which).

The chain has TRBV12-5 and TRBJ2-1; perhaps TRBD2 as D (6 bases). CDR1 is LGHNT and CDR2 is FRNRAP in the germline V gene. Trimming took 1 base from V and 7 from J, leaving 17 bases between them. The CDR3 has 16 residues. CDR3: CASGLESGAGVNEQFF. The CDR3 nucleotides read TGTGCTAGTGGTTTGGAATCGGGAGCAGGTGTAAATGAGCAGTTCTTC.

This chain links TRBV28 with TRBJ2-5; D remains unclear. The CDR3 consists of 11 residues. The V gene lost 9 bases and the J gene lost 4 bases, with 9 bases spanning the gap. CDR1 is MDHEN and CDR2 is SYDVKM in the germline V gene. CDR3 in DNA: TGTGCCAGTAACCATGTAGAGACCCAGTACTTC. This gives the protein CASNHVETQYF.

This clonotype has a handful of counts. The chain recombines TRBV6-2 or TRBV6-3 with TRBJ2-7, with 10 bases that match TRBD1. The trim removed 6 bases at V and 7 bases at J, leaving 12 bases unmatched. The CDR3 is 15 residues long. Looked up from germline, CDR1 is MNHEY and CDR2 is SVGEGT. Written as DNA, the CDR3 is TGTGCCAGCAGGCCCGACAGGGGGCCCCCCATGGAGCAGTACTTC. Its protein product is CASRPDRGPPMEQYF.

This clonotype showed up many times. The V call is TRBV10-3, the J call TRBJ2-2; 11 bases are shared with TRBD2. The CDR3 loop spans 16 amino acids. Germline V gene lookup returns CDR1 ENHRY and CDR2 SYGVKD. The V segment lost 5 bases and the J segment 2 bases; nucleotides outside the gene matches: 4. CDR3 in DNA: TGTGCCATCAGTCGACTAGCGGGGAGAAACACCGGGGAGCTGTTTTTT. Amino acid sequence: CAISRLAGRNTGELFF.

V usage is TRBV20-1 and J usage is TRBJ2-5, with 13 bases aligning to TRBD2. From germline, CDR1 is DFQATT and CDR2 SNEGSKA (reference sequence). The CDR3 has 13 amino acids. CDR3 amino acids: CSGGTSGEETQYF. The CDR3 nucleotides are TGCAGCGGGGGGACTAGCGGGGAAGAGACCCAGTACTTC.

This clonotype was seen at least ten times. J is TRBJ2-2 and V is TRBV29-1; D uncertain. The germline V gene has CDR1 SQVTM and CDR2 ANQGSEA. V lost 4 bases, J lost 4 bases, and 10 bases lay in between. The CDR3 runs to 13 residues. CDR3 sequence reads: CSVGVPGTGELFF. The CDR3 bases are TGCAGCGTTGGAGTCCCGGGCACCGGGGAGCTGTTTTTT.

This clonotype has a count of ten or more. This chain's CDR3 is CASSSGYRNQPQHF. Written as DNA, the CDR3 is TGTGCCAGCAGTTCCGGGTATCGCAATCAGCCCCAGCATTTT. The rearrangement joins TRBV12-3 or TRBV12-4 to TRBJ1-5; D gene unclear. CDR3 length: 14 residues. The V gene lost 4 bases and the J gene lost 2 bases, with 9 bases spanning the gap.

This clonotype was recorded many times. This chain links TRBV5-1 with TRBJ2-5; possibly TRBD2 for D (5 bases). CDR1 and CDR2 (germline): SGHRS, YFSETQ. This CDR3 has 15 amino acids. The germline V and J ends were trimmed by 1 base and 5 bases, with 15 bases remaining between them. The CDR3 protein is CASSLTGPGEETQYF. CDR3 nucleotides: TGCGCCAGCAGCTTGACTGGGCCTGGGGAGGAGACCCAGTACTTC.

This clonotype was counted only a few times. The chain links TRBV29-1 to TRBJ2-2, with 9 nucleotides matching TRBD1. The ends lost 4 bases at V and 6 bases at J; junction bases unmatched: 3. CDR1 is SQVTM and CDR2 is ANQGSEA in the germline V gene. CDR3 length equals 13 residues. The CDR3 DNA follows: TGCAGCGTTGGAACAGGGGGCTCCGGGGAGCTGTTTTTT. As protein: CSVGTGGSGELFF.

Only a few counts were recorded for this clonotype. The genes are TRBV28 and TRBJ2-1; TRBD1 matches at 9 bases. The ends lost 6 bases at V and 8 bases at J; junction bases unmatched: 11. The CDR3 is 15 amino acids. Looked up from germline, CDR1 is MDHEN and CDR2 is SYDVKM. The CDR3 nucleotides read TGTGCCAGCAGAAACCCCGGGACAGGGTTACATGAGCAGTTCTTC. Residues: CASRNPGTGLHEQFF.

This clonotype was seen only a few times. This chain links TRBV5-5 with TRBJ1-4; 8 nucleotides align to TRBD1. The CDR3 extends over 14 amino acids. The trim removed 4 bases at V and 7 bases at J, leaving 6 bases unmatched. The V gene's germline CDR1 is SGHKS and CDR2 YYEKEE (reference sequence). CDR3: CASSPTGVPEKLFF. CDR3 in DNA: TGTGCCAGCAGCCCGACAGGGGTTCCTGAAAAACTGTTTTTT.

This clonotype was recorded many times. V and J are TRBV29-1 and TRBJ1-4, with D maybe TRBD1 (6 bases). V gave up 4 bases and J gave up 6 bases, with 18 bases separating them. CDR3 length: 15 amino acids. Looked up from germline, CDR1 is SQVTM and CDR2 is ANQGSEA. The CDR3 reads CSVGEPTGIDEKLFF. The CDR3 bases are TGCAGCGTTGGAGAACCTACAGGGATTGATGAAAAACTGTTTTTT.

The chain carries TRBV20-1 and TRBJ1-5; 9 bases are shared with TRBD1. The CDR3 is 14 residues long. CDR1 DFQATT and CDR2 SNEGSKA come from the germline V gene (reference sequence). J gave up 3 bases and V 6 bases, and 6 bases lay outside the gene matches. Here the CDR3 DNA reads TGCAGTGCCCAGACAGGGGGAGACAATCAGCCCCAGCATTTT. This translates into CSAQTGGDNQPQHF.

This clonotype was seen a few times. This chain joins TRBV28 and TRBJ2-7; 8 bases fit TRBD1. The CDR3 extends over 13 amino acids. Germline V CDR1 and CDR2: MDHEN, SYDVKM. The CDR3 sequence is CPTTGQVHHEQYF. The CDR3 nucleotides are TGTCCTACAACGGGACAGGTTCACCACGAGCAGTACTTC.

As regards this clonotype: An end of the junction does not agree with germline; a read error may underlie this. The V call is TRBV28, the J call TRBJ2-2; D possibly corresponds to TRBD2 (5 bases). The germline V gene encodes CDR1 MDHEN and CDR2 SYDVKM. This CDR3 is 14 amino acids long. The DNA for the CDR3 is TGTGCCAGCAGTTTTGGGCGGAACACCGGGGAGCCGTTTTTT. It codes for CASSFGRNTGEPFF.

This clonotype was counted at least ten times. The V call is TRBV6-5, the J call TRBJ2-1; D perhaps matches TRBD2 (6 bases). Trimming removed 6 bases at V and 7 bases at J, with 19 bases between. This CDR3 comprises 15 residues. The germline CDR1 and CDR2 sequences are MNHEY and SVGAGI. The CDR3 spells CASSSLAPHTNEQFF. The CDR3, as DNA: TGTGCCAGCAGCAGTCTAGCGCCCCACACGAATGAGCAGTTCTTC.

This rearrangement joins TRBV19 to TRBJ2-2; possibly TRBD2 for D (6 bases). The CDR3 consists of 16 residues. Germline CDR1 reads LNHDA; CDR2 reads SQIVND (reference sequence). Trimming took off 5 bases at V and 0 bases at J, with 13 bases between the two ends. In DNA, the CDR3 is TGTGCCAGTAGTGGCTCGGGACTCCCGAACACCGGGGAGCTGTTTTTT. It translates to CASSGSGLPNTGELFF.

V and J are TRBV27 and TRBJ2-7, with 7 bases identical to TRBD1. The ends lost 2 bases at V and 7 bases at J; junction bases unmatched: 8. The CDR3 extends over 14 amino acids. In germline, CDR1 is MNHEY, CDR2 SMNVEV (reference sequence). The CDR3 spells CASSLLQGYGEQYF. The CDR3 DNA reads TGTGCCAGCAGTTTACTACAGGGGTACGGAGAGCAGTACTTC.

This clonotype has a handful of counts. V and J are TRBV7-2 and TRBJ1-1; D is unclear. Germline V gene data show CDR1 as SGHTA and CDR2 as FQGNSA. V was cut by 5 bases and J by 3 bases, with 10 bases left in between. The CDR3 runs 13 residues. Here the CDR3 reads CASSHDGYTEAFF. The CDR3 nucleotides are TGTGCCAGCAGCCACGACGGATACACTGAAGCTTTCTTT.

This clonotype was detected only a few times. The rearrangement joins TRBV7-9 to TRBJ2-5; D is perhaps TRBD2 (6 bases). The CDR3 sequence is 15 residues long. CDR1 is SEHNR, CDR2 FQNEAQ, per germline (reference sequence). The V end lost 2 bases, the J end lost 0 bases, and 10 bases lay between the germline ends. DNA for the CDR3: TGTGCCAGCAGCTTAAGTCGGGGGTACCAAGAGACCCAGTACTTC. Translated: CASSLSRGYQETQYF.

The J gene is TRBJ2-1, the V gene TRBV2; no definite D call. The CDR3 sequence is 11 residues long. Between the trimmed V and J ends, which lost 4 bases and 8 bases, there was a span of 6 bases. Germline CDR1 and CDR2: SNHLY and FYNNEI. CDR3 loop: CASSVVDEQFF. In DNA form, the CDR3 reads TGTGCCAGCAGTGTAGTCGATGAGCAGTTCTTC.

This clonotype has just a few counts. The CDR3 loop is CASSWASGADTQYF. DNA for the CDR3: TGTGCCAGCAGTTGGGCGTCAGGGGCAGATACGCAGTATTTT. The chain combines TRBV28 with TRBJ2-3, with D perhaps TRBD1 (6 bases). With 4 bases removed from V and 4 bases from J, the gap between germline ends came to 12 bases. CDR1 and CDR2 from the germline V gene are MDHEN and SYDVKM. CDR3 length: 14 amino acids.

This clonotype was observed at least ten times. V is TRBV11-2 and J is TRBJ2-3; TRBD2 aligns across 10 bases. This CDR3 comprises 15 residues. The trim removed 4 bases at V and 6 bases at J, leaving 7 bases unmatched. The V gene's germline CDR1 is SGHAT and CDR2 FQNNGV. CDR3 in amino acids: CASSYRTSGPDTQYF. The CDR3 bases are TGTGCCAGCAGCTACCGGACTAGCGGACCGGATACGCAGTATTTT.

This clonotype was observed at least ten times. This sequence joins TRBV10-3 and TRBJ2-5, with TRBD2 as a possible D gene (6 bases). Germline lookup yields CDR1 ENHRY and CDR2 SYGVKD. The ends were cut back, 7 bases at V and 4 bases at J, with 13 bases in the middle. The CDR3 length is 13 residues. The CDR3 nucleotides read TGTGCCATCAATGCGGGATCGGGAGAGACCCAGTACTTC. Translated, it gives CAINAGSGETQYF.

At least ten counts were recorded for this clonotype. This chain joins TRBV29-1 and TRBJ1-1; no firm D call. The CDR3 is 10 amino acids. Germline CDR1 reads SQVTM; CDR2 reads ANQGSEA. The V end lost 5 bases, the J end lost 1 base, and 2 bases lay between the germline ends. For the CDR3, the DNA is TGCAGCGTTTCGAACACTGAAGCTTTCTTT. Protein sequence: CSVSNTEAFF.

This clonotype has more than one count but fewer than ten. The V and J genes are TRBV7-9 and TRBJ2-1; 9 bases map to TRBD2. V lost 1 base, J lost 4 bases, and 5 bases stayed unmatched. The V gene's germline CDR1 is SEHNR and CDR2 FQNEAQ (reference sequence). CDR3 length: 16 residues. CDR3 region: CASSLGASGTYNEQFF. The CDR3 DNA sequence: TGTGCCAGCAGCTTAGGCGCTAGCGGGACTTACAATGAGCAGTTCTTC.

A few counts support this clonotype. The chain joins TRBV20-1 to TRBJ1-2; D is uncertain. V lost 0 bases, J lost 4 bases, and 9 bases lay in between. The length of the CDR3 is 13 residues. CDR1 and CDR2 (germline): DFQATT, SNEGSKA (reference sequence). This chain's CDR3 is CSARDREPYGYTF. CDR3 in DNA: TGCAGTGCTAGAGATCGTGAGCCCTATGGCTACACCTTC.